This T cell receptor (beta chain) was documented in a study of cytomegalovirus exposure and HLA in healthy donors (dated by TCRdb to the late 2010s). Study-level background: According to a later analysis, one platform produced both the 120 validation repertoires and the 720 or so repertoires of the first cohort. In addition to the first cohort of 666 subjects, a separate validation cohort of approximately 130 different subjects was used. The study aimed to test whether cataloging public T cell receptors could reveal signatures of past pathogen exposure. The study combined high-throughput TCR immunosequencing, statistical association of individual TCRs with disease status, and machine learning to predict cytomegalovirus infection status. The paper's findings and limits, for the study overall: Most TCR sequences were observed very rarely across donors, whereas some public TCRs were present in many individuals. The study listed 170 or so TCR beta chains as associated with cytomegalovirus. The validation cohort had no HLA typing available for a later analysis, so co-occurrence within that cohort was assessed over all 130 or so repertoires. Of the cluster scores, approximately 95% were above 0 in a later analysis, which found that TCRs clustered in the first cohort also tended to co-occur in the 95 to 150 validation repertoires. The authors suggested that the approach could potentially be extended to other disease states and immunological phenotypes. Cytomegalovirus status was reported to be diagnosed by the classifier with high specificity and sensitivity in both the original and validation cohorts. In vitro tests confirmed that three of the cytomegalovirus-associated TCR beta chains recognize cytomegalovirus antigens.

Donors formed part of the validation cohort, which comprised about 120 subjects and was distinct from the first cohort of 550 to 850 subjects. Note on this clone: It has no known antigen specificity. Per-base qualities were not stored, and no clone one base away is much larger.

Sequences SGHNT (CDR1) and YYREEE (CDR2) are obtained from the germline V gene (reference sequence). The cysteine opens and the phenylalanine closes a CDR3 of 16 amino acids. The DNA shown is the 48-base CDR3, in frame from base 1. V and J are trimmed by 4 bases and 2 bases, and the gene matches miss 5 bases of the junction. The library was built by means of the immunoSEQ multiplex PCR assay. From the authors' description of their analysis: A statistical classification framework was built to diagnose cytomegalovirus status from the catalog of TCR beta chain sequences. TCRdb carries this immuneACCESS record with in-frame sequences only. Its versions omit some clonotypes, under half of them owing to an unresolved V gene in the studies checked, with the rest unexplained. V and J calls and clone size come straight from that table; D and trimming were deduced from the DNA. This sample gives under 200,000 clones in total; under 95% of them show up just once. The ten largest clones take up around 3.1% of the sample.

This TCR was recovered from a woman between 18 and 29 years old in good health and CMV-seropositive. The sequencing sample was made of PBMCs. This chain joins TRBV5-4 to TRBJ2-3; TRBD2 matches 12 bases in the middle. The DNA sequence is TGTGCCAGCAGCCCCCTAGCGGGGGGGCCCACAGATACGCAGTATTTT. The resulting protein is CASSPLAGGPTDTQYF.